Listed here are 21 T cell receptor beta chains from one sample, sequenced in a study of Ad26.COV2.S vaccination and SARS-CoV-2 variants. Treatment defined: approximately 18 received Ad26.COV2.S at low or high dose, single or two shots; about five received placebo; per-sample allocation not given. The study sampled participants on day 63 after the first vaccine or placebo injection. Only in-frame clones appear in the TCRdb table, and some are missing; sequencing was by immunoSEQ multiplex PCR. The sample includes a few hundred thousand clones, 80% to 90% of them seen just once. The sample here was peripheral blood, taken in a trial of Ad26.COV2.S vaccine versus placebo. Receptors originate from a person aged 18-60 years who received the Ad26.COV2.S COVID-19 vaccine or a placebo.

The V call is TRBV18, the J call TRBJ2-1, with 8 bases matching TRBD1. This CDR3 comprises 17 residues. CDR1 is KGHSH and CDR2 is LQKENI in the germline V gene. V shed 3 bases, J shed 3 bases, and the junction held 10 bases outside the gene matches. For the CDR3, the DNA is TGTGCCAGCTCACCCCCCGCCGGGACAGGTTACTACAATGAGCAGTTCTTC. This sequence encodes CASSPPAGTGYYNEQFF.

The chain couples TRBV13 to TRBJ1-4; 8 nucleotides align to TRBD1. CDR3 length equals 14 residues. The germline CDR1 and CDR2 sequences are PRHDT and FYEKMQ (reference sequence). V dropped 3 bases and J dropped 8; count of bases not matched to a gene: 5. CDR3 protein: CASSFQGAWEKLFF. The CDR3 nucleotides read TGTGCCAGCAGCTTCCAGGGGGCATGGGAAAAACTGTTTTTT. The full variable domain, its missing parts supplied by reference TRBV13 and TRBJ1-4, is AAGVIQSPRHLIKEKRETATLKCYPIPRHDTVYWYQQGPGQDPQFLISFYEKMQSDKGSIPDRFSAQQFSDYHSELNMSSLELGDSALYFCASSFQGAWEKLFFGSGTQLSVL.

The chain combines TRBV13 with TRBJ2-1; D ambiguous. Trimming stripped 5 bases from V and 0 bases from J, with 11 bases between. Germline V gene data show CDR1 as PRHDT and CDR2 as FYEKMQ (reference sequence). CDR3 length: 15 amino acids. CDR3 sequence reads: CASSHDGNSYNEQFF. The CDR3 region has the DNA TGTGCCAGCAGCCACGACGGAAACTCCTACAATGAGCAGTTCTTC.

This rearrangement joins TRBV4-1 to TRBJ1-3, with 8 bases that match TRBD1. V shed 4 bases, J shed 2 bases, and the junction held 4 bases outside the gene matches. CDR1 is MGHRA, CDR2 YSYEKL, per germline. The CDR3 sequence is 15 residues long. The CDR3 bases are TGCGCCAGCAGCCCGGACAGGGCGACTGGAAACACCATATATTTT. Translating gives CASSPDRATGNTIYF.

The rearrangement uses TRBV30 and TRBJ1-2, with D unresolved. Germline assignment: CDR1 GTSNPN and CDR2 SVGIG (reference sequence). This CDR3 is built from 15 residues. The V gene lost 5 bases and the J gene lost 5 bases, with 21 bases spanning the gap. The CDR3 nucleotides read TGTGCCTGGTCCCTGGTTGGCAGTTTGAGTTATGGCTACACCTTC. Amino acid sequence: CAWSLVGSLSYGYTF.

This clone was seen only once. The chain combines TRBV7-6 with TRBJ2-5; D is unclear. CDR1 is SGHVS and CDR2 is FNYEAQ in the germline V gene. The length of the CDR3 is 15 residues. V lost 4 bases and J lost 1, with 13 bases in between. CDR3 nucleotides: TGTGCCAGCAGCTCATTTTCCGGAGTCCAAGAGACCCAGTACTTC. Its protein product is CASSSFSGVQETQYF.

The J gene is TRBJ2-5, the V gene TRBV6-6; unclear D gene. The CDR3 spans 11 residues. Trimming shortened V by 5 bases and J by 4 bases, and 5 bases separated the two germline ends. In germline, CDR1 is MNHNY, CDR2 SVGAGI (reference sequence). DNA for the CDR3: TGTGCCAGCAGTATTGGAGAGACCCAGTACTTC. This codes for CASSIGETQYF.

The chain is built from TRBV15 and TRBJ2-2; 9 bases are a match to TRBD2. V gave up 0 bases and J gave up 5 bases; unmatched junction bases: 4. The CDR3 has 16 residues. The germline gives CDR1 LNHNV, CDR2 YYDKDF (reference sequence). The CDR3 here is CATSRDVLAGTGELFF. In nucleotides, the CDR3 is TGTGCCACCAGCAGAGATGTGCTAGCGGGGACCGGGGAGCTGTTTTTT.

This sequence joins TRBV9 and TRBJ2-3; D is unresolved. From germline, CDR1 is SGDLS and CDR2 YYNGEE. This CDR3 has 14 amino acids. Trimming shortened V by 2 bases and J by 5 bases, and 12 bases separated the two germline ends. The CDR3 DNA is TGTGCCAGCAGCGTTTACGCAGTGAGAGATACGCAGTATTTT. It is translated as CASSVYAVRDTQYF.

The chain is built from TRBV25-1 and TRBJ1-2; 12 nucleotides agree with TRBD1. Germline values: CDR1 MGHDK, CDR2 SYGVNS. This CDR3 spans 18 amino acids. The V segment lost 4 bases and the J segment 4 bases; nucleotides outside the gene matches: 13. CDR3 loop: CASSGRDRGLRTVYGYTF. The CDR3 region has the DNA TGTGCCAGCAGTGGCCGGGACAGGGGGCTTCGAACAGTCTATGGCTACACCTTC.

The chain recombines TRBV4-1 with TRBJ2-3; no definite D call. The CDR3 extends over 12 amino acids. The V gene lost 2 bases and the J gene lost 5 bases, with 5 bases spanning the gap. Germline V gene data show CDR1 as MGHRA and CDR2 as YSYEKL. CDR3 in amino acids: CASSQPKDTQYF. CDR3 nucleotides: TGCGCCAGCAGCCAACCCAAAGATACGCAGTATTTT.

V usage is TRBV6-5 and J usage is TRBJ2-7; 7 nucleotides line up with TRBD2. The CDR3 has 12 amino acids. The trim removed 3 bases at V and 12 bases at J, leaving 8 bases unmatched. Germline V gives CDR1 MNHEY, CDR2 SVGAGI. CDR3 sequence: CASSYLGGNSYF. The CDR3 nucleotides are TGTGCCAGCAGTTATTTGGGGGGGAACTCGTACTTC.

V usage is TRBV7-3 and J usage is TRBJ2-5, with 7 positions matching TRBD1. This CDR3 has 14 amino acids. After removal of 5 bases from V and 0 bases from J, the junction contained 3 bases not matched to a gene. CDR1 SGHTA and CDR2 FQGTGA come from the germline V gene. This CDR3 is CASSPDRYQETQYF. The CDR3 region has the DNA TGTGCCAGCAGCCCGGACAGGTACCAAGAGACCCAGTACTTC.

The rearrangement joins TRBV6-5 to TRBJ1-6, with D hard to call. V lost 4 bases and J lost 2, with 9 bases in between. The CDR3 is made up of 15 amino acids. CDR1 MNHEY and CDR2 SVGAGI come from the germline V gene. As DNA, the CDR3 is TGTGCCAGCAGTTGGGTAGGAACCTATAATTCACCCCTCCACTTT. Residues: CASSWVGTYNSPLHF.

The CDR3 bases are TGCGCCAGCAGCCAAGCCCCAGGGACCGCCGTGAACGAGCAGTACTTC. This sequence encodes CASSQAPGTAVNEQYF. This chain connects TRBV4-3 to TRBJ2-7; tentatively, D is TRBD1 or TRBD2 (5 bases each). From germline, CDR1 is LGHNA and CDR2 YSLEER. V lost 1 base, J lost 5 bases, and 18 bases lay in between. This CDR3 contains 16 residues.

The chain is built from TRBV5-4 and TRBJ1-1; no definite D call. Germline V lookup: CDR1 SGHNT, CDR2 YYREEE (reference sequence). V dropped 0 bases and J dropped 0 bases, with 12 bases sitting between them. The CDR3 loop spans 16 amino acids. The CDR3, as DNA: TGTGCCAGCAGCTTGGATGCGAGAGGCCTGAACACTGAAGCTTTCTTT. Its protein product is CASSLDARGLNTEAFF. The full variable domain, its missing parts supplied by reference TRBV5-4 and TRBJ1-1, is ETGVTQSPTHLIKTRGQQVTLRCSSQSGHNTVSWYQQALGQGPQFIFQYYREEENGRGNFPPRFSGLQFPNYSSELNVNALELDDSALYLCASSLDARGLNTEAFFGQGTRLTVV.

The rearrangement joins TRBV15 to TRBJ1-1; possible D gene TRBD1, 5 bases. V was pared by 4 bases and J by 0 bases, with 9 bases between. The CDR3 spans 14 residues. Germline-derived CDR1 and CDR2 are LNHNV and YYDKDF (reference sequence). This CDR3 reads CATSIDRMNTEAFF. As DNA, the CDR3 is TGTGCCACCAGCATCGACAGAATGAACACTGAAGCTTTCTTT.

This chain connects TRBV7-2 to TRBJ2-3; D is unresolved. With 2 bases removed from V and 3 bases from J, the gap between germline ends came to 12 bases. From germline, CDR1 is SGHTA and CDR2 FQGNSA. The CDR3 is made up of 15 amino acids. The CDR3 nucleotides read TGTGCCAGCAGCTTATCCGAGGTCAGGACAGATACGCAGTATTTT. Protein product: CASSLSEVRTDTQYF. Drawing the rest from reference TRBV7-2 and TRBJ2-3, the complete variable domain is GAGVSQSPSNKVTEKGKDVELRCDPISGHTALYWYRQSLGQGLEFLIYFQGNSAPDKSGLPSDRFSAERTGGSVSTLTIQRTQQEDSAVYLCASSLSEVRTDTQYFGPGTRLTVL.

The rearrangement links TRBV3-1 (or the pseudogene TRBV3-2) to TRBJ2-7; possible D gene TRBD2, 5 bases. CDR1 and CDR2 from the germline V gene are LGHDT and YNNKEL (reference sequence). V shed 6 bases and J shed 2 bases, with 14 bases lying between them. CDR3 size: 14 residues. CDR3: CASRRAGITYEQYF. CDR3 DNA: TGTGCCAGCAGGCGTGCCGGGATAACCTACGAGCAGTACTTC.

The J gene is TRBJ2-2, the V gene TRBV6-5; D call uncertain. V lost 0 bases, J lost 8 bases, and 10 bases lay in between. This CDR3 has 14 amino acids. Germline CDR1 reads MNHEY; CDR2 reads SVGAGI. The DNA for the CDR3 is TGTGCCAGCAGTTACTCTATAGGGTCTGGGGAGCTGTTTTTT. Amino acids: CASSYSIGSGELFF.

The chain uses TRBV27 and TRBJ1-5; 11 nucleotides agree with TRBD1. The J segment lost 6 bases and the V segment lost 4 bases, leaving 5 bases of the junction unmatched. The CDR3 contains 15 residues. Germline CDR1 reads MNHEY; CDR2 reads SMNVEV (reference sequence). The CDR3: CASSYGTGGSQPQHF. The CDR3 nucleotides are TGTGCCAGCAGTTACGGGACAGGGGGTAGTCAGCCCCAGCATTTT.